A single sample is the source of the 11 T cell receptor beta chains below, sequenced in a study of T-cell reconstitution after alpha-beta-depleted transplantation in children. TCRbeta library construction was performed incorporating unique molecular identifiers. TCRdb independently ran MiXCR on the PCR reads; one entry per CDR3 protein. The repertoire has 400,000 to 550,000 distinct CDR3 sequences, about 10% of them found once; the top ten carry just over 2%. The sequenced sample was PBMCs, obtained before TCRalphabeta/CD19-depleted stem cell transplant. Receptors were obtained from a child aged 2 to 10 with inherited bone marrow failure, due to receive a stem cell transplant.

This clonotype was seen ten or more times. The chain carries TRBV19 and TRBJ2-7; tentative D call: TRBD2 (5 bases). The CDR3 sequence is 12 residues long. Germline V lookup: CDR1 LNHDA, CDR2 SQIVND (reference sequence). Trimming left V 4 bases short and J 7 bases short, with 11 bases between. The CDR3 sequence: CASSNKRLEQYF. The CDR3 nucleotides read TGTGCCAGTAGTAACAAGCGGCTTGAGCAGTACTTC.

The sample holds many counts of this clonotype. The V call is TRBV15, the J call TRBJ2-3, with D unresolved. This CDR3 has 13 residues. V was shortened by 6 bases and J by 2 bases, with 9 bases between the two germline ends. The germline CDR1 and CDR2 sequences are LNHNV and YYDKDF (reference sequence). Written as DNA, the CDR3 is TGTGCCACCAGGGTGAAGTACACAGATACGCAGTATTTT. It encodes CATRVKYTDTQYF.

This clonotype was detected many times. This sequence joins TRBV6-1 and TRBJ2-7; 16 bases match TRBD2. The CDR3 is made up of 15 amino acids. The J segment lost 3 bases and the V segment lost 9 bases, leaving 5 bases of the junction unmatched. Germline CDR1 and CDR2: MNHNS and SASEGT. CDR3 region: CARGLAGGPGYEQYF. The CDR3, as DNA: TGTGCCAGGGGACTAGCGGGAGGGCCCGGCTACGAGCAGTACTTC.

This clonotype was observed at least ten times. The chain's CDR3 is CASGTSWRDEQFF. The CDR3 coding sequence is TGCGCCAGCGGGACTAGCTGGCGCGATGAGCAGTTCTTC. The chain employs TRBV4-3 and TRBJ2-1; the match to TRBD2 covers 9 bases. V shed 8 bases and J 8 bases; nucleotides not matched to a gene: 7. The CDR3 runs to 13 residues. CDR1 LGHNA and CDR2 YSLEER come from the germline V gene.

This clonotype was counted many times. The genes are TRBV27 and TRBJ2-2; D remains unclear. Germline loops: CDR1 MNHEY, CDR2 SMNVEV (reference sequence). There are 13 residues in the CDR3. Trimming pared 3 bases from V and 1 base from J, leaving 3 bases between. The DNA of the CDR3 is TGTGCCAGCAGTTTCTGGAACACCGGGGAGCTGTTTTTT. Translated, it gives CASSFWNTGELFF.

In this sample, this clonotype turned up a few times. The chain employs TRBV27 and TRBJ2-6; 11 bases are a match to TRBD1. Germline-derived CDR1 and CDR2 are MNHEY and SMNVEV (reference sequence). Unmatched junction bases numbered 6, after V lost 6 bases and J lost 14 bases. The CDR3 spans 13 residues. CDR3 region: CASSPGQGVLLTF. Here the CDR3 DNA reads TGTGCCAGCAGCCCGGGACAGGGGGTCCTCCTGACTTTC.

Many counts were recorded for this clonotype. The chain joins TRBV9 to TRBJ2-2, with 14 bases that match TRBD2. V dropped 2 bases and J dropped 6; count of bases not matched to a gene: 12. From germline, CDR1 is SGDLS and CDR2 YYNGEE. CDR3 length: 19 amino acids. CDR3 nucleotides: TGTGCCAGCAGCGTTCAGAGGGGACTAGCGGGAGTATTGGCCGGGGAGCTGTTTTTT. It yields the protein CASSVQRGLAGVLAGELFF. Using reference TRBV9 and TRBJ2-2 for the parts outside the CDR3, the full variable domain is DSGVTQTPKHLITATGQRVTLRCSPRSGDLSVYWYQQSLDQGLQFLIQYYNGEERAKGNILERFSAQQFPDLHSELNLSSLELGDSALYFCASSVQRGLAGVLAGELFFGEGSRLTVL.

This clonotype is judged large. For the CDR3, the DNA is TGTGCCAGCAGTTACAGGGGCACCGGGGAGCTGTTTTTT. Protein: CASSYRGTGELFF. V and J are TRBV28 and TRBJ2-2; TRBD1 aligns across 7 bases. This CDR3 spans 13 amino acids. Germline CDR1 reads MDHEN; CDR2 reads SYDVKM. The J segment lost 4 bases and the V segment lost 4 bases, leaving 0 bases of the junction unmatched.

The chain has TRBV10-2 and TRBJ2-7, with D perhaps matching TRBD1 or TRBD2 (6 bases each). The CDR3 covers 16 residues. Germline V gene data show CDR1 as WSHSY and CDR2 as SAAADI. V lost 2 bases, J lost 0 bases, and 14 bases lay in between. The CDR3, as DNA: TGCGCCAGCAGTGAGAGGCAGGAGGGGGTCTCCTACGAGCAGTACTTC. Its protein product is CASSERQEGVSYEQYF.

This clonotype was detected many times. The gene calls are TRBV30 and TRBJ2-5; D might be TRBD1 (6 bases). This CDR3 contains 14 residues. Germline V gene lookup returns CDR1 GTSNPN and CDR2 SVGIG (reference sequence). Trimming removed 1 base from V and 5 bases from J, with 14 bases in between. The DNA for the CDR3 is TGTGCCTGGAGTGACTACAGGGATTTGGAGACCCAGTACTTC. This sequence encodes CAWSDYRDLETQYF.

The chain joins TRBV12-3 or TRBV12-4 to TRBJ2-3; D might be TRBD2 (5 bases). Between the trimmed V and J ends, which lost 5 bases and 5 bases, there was a span of 11 bases. The CDR3 totals 13 residues. The CDR3 sequence: CASSRLGGDTQYF. CDR3 sequence (DNA): TGTGCCAGCAGTCGGCTTGGAGGAGATACGCAGTATTTT.